The rows below give T cell receptor beta chains drawn from one sample of a study of siplizumab effects on memory and regulatory T cells. Here immunoSEQ multiplex PCR was the method, and the copy in TCRdb shows in-frame clones only, minus some. The sample lists about 120,000 clones, around 94% occurring once. Source material: non-Treg CD4+ T cells sorted from blood. The receptors shown here come from a human donor in good health. Both conserved end residues are part of each CDR3. The order of the fields is V gene, clone size, D gene, J gene, CDR3 protein, CDR3 DNA. A D gene is named only where the DNA matches it firmly. Clone size, where shown, is once, few, many, or a class for clones that have expanded.

v_call: TRBV7-9
clone_size: .
d_call: .
j_call: TRBJ1-6
cdr3_aa: CASSPGLVSSPLHF
cdr3_nt: TGTGCCAGCAGCCCCGGTTTGGTCAGTTCACCCCTCCACTTT

v_call: TRBV7-9
clone_size: .
d_call: .
j_call: TRBJ2-7
cdr3_aa: CASSFQRTRTTYEQYF
cdr3_nt: TGTGCCAGCAGCTTTCAAAGGACTCGAACGACCTACGAGCAGTACTTC

v_call: TRBV5-1
clone_size: .
d_call: TRBD1
j_call: TRBJ1-2
cdr3_aa: CASSSNPRDRVVGYGYTF
cdr3_nt: TGCGCCAGCAGCTCCAATCCCCGGGACAGGGTCGTCGGCTATGGCTACACCTTC

v_call: TRBV21-1
clone_size: .
d_call: .
j_call: TRBJ1-1
cdr3_aa: CASSHPLGQGAGNTEAFF
cdr3_nt: TGTGCCAGCAGCCACCCGTTAGGTCAGGGGGCCGGGAACACTGAAGCTTTCTTT

v_call: TRBV6-6
clone_size: .
d_call: .
j_call: TRBJ2-6
cdr3_aa: CASSYGGTGANVLTF
cdr3_nt: TGTGCCAGCAGTTACGGGGGAACTGGGGCCAACGTCCTGACTTTC

v_call: TRBV5-1
clone_size: once
d_call: .
j_call: TRBJ1-1
cdr3_aa: CASSSPRGGKMNTEAFF
cdr3_nt: TGCGCCAGCAGCTCGCCCCGGGGGGGAAAAATGAACACTGAAGCTTTCTTT

v_call: TRBV9
clone_size: .
d_call: .
j_call: TRBJ2-1
cdr3_aa: CASSPQTSSSYNEQFF
cdr3_nt: TGTGCCAGCAGCCCCCAAACTAGTTCCTCCTACAATGAGCAGTTCTTC

v_call: TRBV5-6
clone_size: .
d_call: TRBD2
j_call: TRBJ2-3
cdr3_aa: CASSLRTSGRSDTQYF
cdr3_nt: TGTGCCAGCAGCCTCCGGACTAGCGGGAGGTCAGATACGCAGTATTTT

v_call: TRBV28
clone_size: .
d_call: .
j_call: TRBJ2-2
cdr3_aa: CASSPPQANTGELFF
cdr3_nt: TGTGCCAGCAGTCCCCCCCAAGCGAACACCGGGGAGCTGTTTTTT

v_call: TRBV7-9
clone_size: .
d_call: TRBD1
j_call: TRBJ1-5
cdr3_aa: CASSIDRVGSNQPQHF
cdr3_nt: TGTGCCAGCAGCATTGACAGGGTTGGGAGCAATCAGCCCCAGCATTTT

v_call: TRBV10-3
clone_size: .
d_call: TRBD2
j_call: TRBJ2-7
cdr3_aa: CATRKAGEQYF
cdr3_nt: TGTGCCACCAGGAAAGCGGGGGAGCAGTACTTC

v_call: TRBV5-1
clone_size: .
d_call: TRBD1
j_call: TRBJ1-2
cdr3_aa: CASSGSGTGGRSYGYTF
cdr3_nt: TGCGCCAGCAGCGGCTCCGGGACAGGGGGCCGAAGCTATGGCTACACCTTC

v_call: TRBV6-1
clone_size: .
d_call: .
j_call: TRBJ2-7
cdr3_aa: CASGLYEQYF
cdr3_nt: TGTGCCAGCGGCCTCTACGAGCAGTACTTC

v_call: TRBV5-1
clone_size: .
d_call: TRBD1
j_call: TRBJ2-5
cdr3_aa: CASSRDREQETQYF
cdr3_nt: TGCGCCAGCAGCCGGGACAGGGAGCAAGAGACCCAGTACTTC

v_call: TRBV9
clone_size: .
d_call: .
j_call: TRBJ2-7
cdr3_aa: CASSVAGGQGLYEQYF
cdr3_nt: TGTGCCAGCAGCGTAGCTGGGGGTCAGGGACTTTACGAGCAGTACTTC

v_call: TRBV30
clone_size: .
d_call: TRBD2
j_call: TRBJ2-5
cdr3_aa: CAWSVLFGRTKETQYF
cdr3_nt: TGTGCCTGGAGTGTGCTTTTCGGGAGGACCAAAGAGACCCAGTACTTC

v_call: TRBV30
clone_size: .
d_call: .
j_call: TRBJ1-2
cdr3_aa: CAWSVMDYGYTF
cdr3_nt: TGTGCCTGGAGTGTAATGGATTATGGCTACACCTTC

v_call: TRBV15
clone_size: once
d_call: TRBD1
j_call: TRBJ1-6
cdr3_aa: CATSRDLSTGAGSPLHF
cdr3_nt: TGTGCCACCAGCAGAGATCTATCGACAGGGGCCGGTTCACCCCTCCACTTT

v_call: TRBV19
clone_size: .
d_call: TRBD1
j_call: TRBJ1-4
cdr3_aa: CASSGGTGWEKLFF
cdr3_nt: TGTGCCAGTAGTGGAGGGACAGGGTGGGAAAAACTGTTTTTT

v_call: TRBV4-2
clone_size: once
d_call: .
j_call: TRBJ2-6
cdr3_aa: CASSQDGDILSGANVLTF
cdr3_nt: TGTGCCAGCAGCCAAGACGGGGACATTCTCTCTGGGGCCAACGTCCTGACTTTC

v_call: TRBV2
clone_size: .
d_call: .
j_call: TRBJ1-3
cdr3_aa: CASRGTSRLSSGNTIYF
cdr3_nt: TGTGCCAGCCGAGGGACTTCGAGGCTCTCCTCTGGAAACACCATATATTTT

v_call: TRBV19
clone_size: once
d_call: TRBD2
j_call: TRBJ2-3
cdr3_aa: CASSIGALAGNTDTQYF
cdr3_nt: TGTGCCAGTAGTATCGGGGCACTAGCGGGGAACACAGATACGCAGTATTTT

v_call: TRBV2
clone_size: .
d_call: .
j_call: TRBJ1-1
cdr3_aa: CASSGADRWTEAFF
cdr3_nt: TGTGCCAGCAGTGGGGCCGATAGATGGACTGAAGCTTTCTTT

v_call: TRBV5-1
clone_size: .
d_call: .
j_call: TRBJ2-7
cdr3_aa: CASRAGHRDGYEQYF
cdr3_nt: TGCGCCAGCAGAGCGGGACACCGGGATGGATACGAGCAGTACTTC

v_call: TRBV6-6
clone_size: .
d_call: TRBD1
j_call: TRBJ1-2
cdr3_aa: CASTPGGTNYGYTF
cdr3_nt: TGTGCCAGCACCCCAGGGGGAACTAACTATGGCTACACCTTC

v_call: TRBV11-1
clone_size: .
d_call: TRBD1
j_call: TRBJ2-2
cdr3_aa: CASSLDRGFVVTGELFF
cdr3_nt: TGTGCCAGCAGCTTAGACAGGGGGTTTGTGGTCACCGGGGAGCTGTTTTTT

v_call: TRBV10-3
clone_size: .
d_call: .
j_call: TRBJ1-3
cdr3_aa: CAISPPAESSGNTIYF
cdr3_nt: TGTGCCATCAGCCCCCCGGCCGAGAGCTCTGGAAACACCATATATTTT